This paragraph reports one TCR beta chain. The data stem from a study of blood T cell repertoires in COVID-19. Background on the study: COVID-19 samples from acute and convalescent phases originated in the United States, Italy and Spain. T cells, B-cell-depleted T cells, or PBMCs supplied cDNA or gDNA.

Study processing details: Reference gene primer amplification yielded estimated nucleated cell counts. Data came from immunoSEQ multiplex PCR; TCRdb stores just in-frame clones and leaves some out. The DNA was the basis for D and trimming; V, J and clone size are from that table. The sample consists of over 150,000 clones, 90% to 95% of them appearing once. The germline V gene has CDR1 MNHNS and CDR2 SASEGT. CDR3 length: 16 residues. V trimming: 3 bases; J trimming: 1 base; junction bases outside the gene matches: 6. The source of this sequence is a man between 45 and 60 years old with acute or convalescent COVID-19. Source material: peripheral blood. This sequence joins TRBV6-1 and TRBJ1-5; 7 nucleotides line up with TRBD1. CDR3 in DNA: TGTGCCAGCAGTGACCGCAGGGGGTTGAGCAATCAGCCCCAGCATTTT. Amino acid sequence: CASSDRRGLSNQPQHF.